A single sample is the source of the 11 T cell receptor beta chains below, sequenced in a study of CD8+CD57+ T cells in acquired aplastic anemia. Genomic DNA served as template for TCR beta VDJ and CDR3 profiling. TCRdb used MiXCR to reprocess the reads, holding one entry per CDR3 protein. The repertoire holds more than 45,000 distinct CDR3 sequences, with about 56% as singletons. All patients picked for sequencing had shown, by flow cytometry, an expansion of CD8+CD57+ cells. Specimen: sorted CD4+, CD8+, or CD8+CD57+ T cells (not recorded which) from PBMCs. The origin of the receptors is a human donor with aplastic anemia.

This clonotype has at least ten counts. This rearrangement joins TRBV6-6 to TRBJ2-7, with D perhaps given as TRBD1 or TRBD2 (7 bases each). Germline assignment: CDR1 MNHNY and CDR2 SVGAGI (reference sequence). The CDR3 contains 16 residues. Trimming removed 0 bases at V and 2 bases at J, with 14 bases between. As DNA, the CDR3 is TGTGCCAGCAGTTACTCGGCGGGGGACAGTGCCTACGAGCAGTACTTC. Protein sequence: CASSYSAGDSAYEQYF.

At least ten counts were recorded for this clonotype. This chain links TRBV4-2 with TRBJ2-7, with D unresolved. Germline V lookup: CDR1 LGHNA, CDR2 YNFKEQ. This CDR3 has 16 amino acids. V lost 0 bases and J 2 bases, leaving 14 bases between the germline ends. The CDR3 sequence is CASSQDQLILAYEQYF. In nucleotides, the CDR3 is TGTGCCAGCAGCCAAGATCAACTGATATTAGCCTACGAGCAGTACTTC.

By share of the sample, this clonotype is medium-sized. The chain recombines TRBV2 with TRBJ1-6, with 10 bases aligning to TRBD1. The V gene end was trimmed by 8 bases and the J gene end by 7 bases; junction bases not matched to a gene: 8. This CDR3 is built from 15 residues. Germline assignment: CDR1 SNHLY and CDR2 FYNNEI. The CDR3 loop reads CASGAGTGVNSPLHF. The CDR3 DNA reads as TGTGCCAGCGGCGCGGGGACAGGGGTAAATTCACCCCTCCACTTT. The full variable domain, rest sourced from reference TRBV2 and TRBJ1-6, is EPEVTQTPSHQVTQMGQEVILRCVPISNHLYFYWYRQILGQKVEFLVSFYNNEISEKSEIFDDQFSVERPDGSNFTLKIRSTKLEDSAMYFCASGAGTGVNSPLHFGNGTRLTVT.

This clonotype was detected a few times. The V and J genes are TRBV15 and TRBJ2-7; 8 nucleotides line up with TRBD1. Germline CDR1 and CDR2: LNHNV and YYDKDF (reference sequence). Unmatched junction bases numbered 3, after V lost 4 bases and J lost 4 bases. This CDR3 has 13 residues. CDR3 bases: TGTGCCACCAGCACCGGACAGGGATACGAGCAGTACTTC. It translates to CATSTGQGYEQYF.

The V gene is TRBV7-2, the J gene TRBJ2-7; weak D call: TRBD2 (6 bases). V gave up 6 bases and J gave up 6 bases, with 9 bases separating them. CDR1 SGHTA and CDR2 FQGNSA come from the germline V gene. The CDR3 sequence is 11 residues long. The CDR3 nucleotides read TGTGCCAGCAGGGAGGGGATCGAGCAGTACTTC. Translated: CASREGIEQYF.

In this sample, this clonotype turned up many times. V is TRBV11-3 and J is TRBJ2-2, with no clear D. The CDR3 is 14 residues long. Germline assignment: CDR1 SGHNT and CDR2 YENEEA. V was clipped by 0 bases and J by 5 bases, with 7 bases between them. CDR3 nucleotides: TGTGCCAGCAGCTTAGATTGGGTTACCGGGGAGCTGTTTTTT. Encoded protein: CASSLDWVTGELFF. Based on the CDR3 plus reference TRBV11-3 and TRBJ2-2, the full variable domain is EAGVVQSPRYKIIEKKQPVAFWCNPISGHNTLYWYLQNLGQGPELLIRYENEEAVDDSQLPKDRFSAERLKGVDSTLKIQPAELGDSAVYLCASSLDWVTGELFFGEGSRLTVL.

In this sample, this clonotype turned up many times. The chain links TRBV14 to TRBJ2-1; D ambiguous. CDR3 size: 14 residues. Trimming left V 4 bases short and J 0 bases short, with 7 bases between. Per germline, CDR1 SGHDN and CDR2 FVKESK. The chain's CDR3 is CASSLFSSYNEQFF. The CDR3, as DNA: TGTGCCAGCAGCCTTTTCAGCTCCTACAATGAGCAGTTCTTC.

The rearrangement joins TRBV2 to TRBJ1-5; 11 positions match TRBD1. Germline values: CDR1 SNHLY, CDR2 FYNNEI. V shed 7 bases and J 5 bases; nucleotides not matched to a gene: 4. The CDR3 runs to 14 residues. The CDR3 protein is CASTRTGGDQPQHF. The CDR3 bases are TGTGCCAGCACCCGGACAGGGGGCGATCAGCCCCAGCATTTT.

The chain combines TRBV10-3 with TRBJ2-1; no firm D call. Trimming cost V 5 bases and J 7 bases, with 12 bases left between them. The CDR3 runs to 13 residues. From germline, CDR1 is ENHRY and CDR2 SYGVKD. Written as DNA, the CDR3 is TGTGCCATCAGTCCCCCCTTGGGGAATGAGCAGTTCTTC. As protein: CAISPPLGNEQFF.

This clonotype was observed many times. CDR3 DNA: TGTGCCAGCAGTTCCCTCGAGGGCACAGATACGCAGTATTTT. It translates to CASSSLEGTDTQYF. This chain uses TRBV11-1 with TRBJ2-3; D uncertain. Germline loops: CDR1 SGHAT, CDR2 FQDESV (reference sequence). This CDR3 is built from 14 residues. V dropped 6 bases and J dropped 1 base, with 11 bases sitting between them.

The V call is TRBV24-1, the J call TRBJ2-1, with TRBD1 identical over 7 bases. Germline CDR1 KGHDR, CDR2 SFDVKD. The CDR3 spans 16 residues. J gave up 0 bases and V 4 bases, and 5 bases lay outside the gene matches. CDR3 in DNA: TGTGCCACCAGTGAGTCGACAGGGAGCTCCTACAATGAGCAGTTCTTC. Translation gives CATSESTGSSYNEQFF.